Below are 21 T cell receptor beta chains sequenced from a single sample in a study of shared clonotypes between healthy human individuals. CD45RO-negative, CCR7-selected cells formed the naive CD8 fraction, which excluded terminally differentiated effector memory CD45RA+ cells. Profiled with immunoSEQ multiplex PCR; TCRdb holds only in-frame clones, not every one. The sample lists under 2,000,000 clones, approximately 95% occurring once. The sequencing input was naive CD8+ T cells sorted from blood. The receptors come from a man aged 18 to 30 in good health.

In the case of this clone: Other DNA sequences in the same sample also yield this CDR3. The chain joins TRBV13 to TRBJ2-1, with a possible D match to TRBD2 (6 bases). The V gene lost 0 bases and the J gene lost 2 bases, with 11 bases spanning the gap. Germline CDR1 and CDR2: PRHDT and FYEKMQ (reference sequence). The CDR3 has 16 residues. The CDR3 loop is CASSLGAGSPYNEQFF. The CDR3 region has the DNA TGTGCCAGCAGCTTAGGTGCGGGAAGTCCCTACAATGAGCAGTTCTTC.

The chain couples TRBV2 to TRBJ2-3; D is possibly TRBD1 (5 bases). The CDR3 has 16 amino acids. The germline V gene has CDR1 SNHLY and CDR2 FYNNEI. V was shortened by 0 bases and J by 6 bases, with 16 bases between the two germline ends. The CDR3 coding sequence is TGTGCCAGCAGTGAAGCGCGGACAACCATGGAGGATACGCAGTATTTT. Translation: CASSEARTTMEDTQYF.

The chain couples TRBV27 to TRBJ2-7; D may match TRBD1 or TRBD2 (5 bases each). Germline V lookup: CDR1 MNHEY, CDR2 SMNVEV (reference sequence). The CDR3 contains 16 residues. Trimming removed 0 bases at V and 7 bases at J, with 19 bases between. The CDR3 nucleotides are TGTGCCAGCAGTTTATCGCCCGGGACCGGAGCGAGGGAGCAGTACTTC. It codes for CASSLSPGTGAREQYF.

Only a few counts were recorded for this clone. The chain has TRBV14 and TRBJ2-7; TRBD1 or TRBD2 may be the D gene (5 bases each). Germline CDR1 SGHDN, CDR2 FVKESK. The CDR3 consists of 15 residues. Trimming shortened V by 4 bases and J by 6 bases, and 19 bases separated the two germline ends. The CDR3 region is CASSPNPGPRGEQYF. DNA for the CDR3: TGTGCCAGCAGCCCCAACCCGGGACCGAGGGGCGAGCAGTACTTC. Filled out from reference TRBV14 and TRBJ2-7, the complete variable domain reads EAGVTQFPSHSVIEKGQTVTLRCDPISGHDNLYWYRRVMGKEIKFLLHFVKESKQDESGMPNNRFLAERTGGTYSTLKVQPAELEDSGVYFCASSPNPGPRGEQYFGPGTRLTVT.

This chain connects TRBV7-2 to TRBJ2-7, with TRBD1 as a possible D gene (6 bases). The ends were cut back, 5 bases at V and 0 bases at J, with 14 bases in the middle. Per the germline V gene, CDR1 is SGHTA and CDR2 is FQGNSA. CDR3 length: 15 amino acids. The CDR3 bases are TGTGCCAGCAGCGAGGGACACAACCCCTCCTACGAGCAGTACTTC. It yields the protein CASSEGHNPSYEQYF.

The rearrangement joins TRBV7-9 to TRBJ2-5; D ambiguous. V lost 1 base, J lost 5 bases, and 11 bases lay in between. From germline, CDR1 is SEHNR and CDR2 FQNEAQ (reference sequence). The CDR3 extends over 14 amino acids. CDR3: CASSLEGSPETQYF. The CDR3 nucleotides are TGTGCCAGCAGCTTAGAGGGTAGCCCCGAGACCCAGTACTTC.

This chain connects TRBV10-1 to TRBJ2-1; 9 bases are a match to TRBD1. CDR3 length equals 14 residues. CDR1 is WNHNN, CDR2 SYGVQD, per germline (reference sequence). The junction had 3 bases not matched to a gene; V was cut back by 2 bases and J by 7 bases. The CDR3 nucleotides read TGCGCCAGCAGTGAGGGACAGGGGTTTAATGAGCAGTTCTTC. Amino acids: CASSEGQGFNEQFF.

The chain uses TRBV27 and TRBJ2-1, with D maybe TRBD1 (6 bases). The germline CDR1 and CDR2 sequences are MNHEY and SMNVEV (reference sequence). V dropped 5 bases and J dropped 4 bases, with 15 bases sitting between them. The CDR3 runs 15 residues. DNA for the CDR3: TGTGCCAGCAGTCGCGAGGGGGAAAGATACAATGAGCAGTTCTTC. It is translated as CASSREGERYNEQFF.

The chain combines TRBV27 with TRBJ2-6, with 7 bases matching TRBD1. This CDR3 spans 17 amino acids. The V gene end was trimmed by 1 base and the J gene end by 0 bases; junction bases not matched to a gene: 3. Germline-derived CDR1 and CDR2 are MNHEY and SMNVEV (reference sequence). The CDR3 nucleotides are TGTGCCAGCAGTTTATTGCCAGGGGGCTCTGGGGCCAACGTCCTGACTTTC. Translating it yields CASSLLPGGSGANVLTF.

V and J are TRBV2 and TRBJ2-6, with D perhaps matching TRBD1 (6 bases). Germline assignment: CDR1 SNHLY and CDR2 FYNNEI. The CDR3 has 18 amino acids. The ends were cut back, 7 bases at V and 0 bases at J, with 19 bases in the middle. CDR3 region: CASTPLRGHLSGANVLTF. As DNA, the CDR3 is TGTGCCAGCACCCCTCTGAGGGGACACCTCTCTGGGGCCAACGTCCTGACTTTC.

This clone occurred a few times. V is TRBV7-6 and J is TRBJ2-7, with TRBD2 matching over 9 bases. V was pared by 0 bases and J by 0 bases, with 0 bases of the junction left unmatched. Germline V gives CDR1 SGHVS, CDR2 FNYEAQ. There are 15 residues in the CDR3. The chain's CDR3 is CASSLASGSSYEQYF. CDR3 coding DNA: TGTGCCAGCAGCTTAGCTAGCGGGAGCTCCTACGAGCAGTACTTC.

The V call is TRBV5-4, the J call TRBJ2-5; 9 bases line up with TRBD2. Germline CDR1 is SGHNT and CDR2 is YYREEE (reference sequence). V lost 2 bases to trimming and J lost 5 bases; unmatched junction nucleotides: 7. The CDR3 runs 15 residues. In nucleotides, the CDR3 is TGTGCCAGCAGCTTTGCGGGAGGGCCCGCTGAGACCCAGTACTTC. Translation: CASSFAGGPAETQYF.

This clone is a singleton in its sample. This chain links TRBV11-2 with TRBJ2-3; D gene uncertain. The CDR3 has 13 residues. V lost 2 bases and J 7 bases, leaving 10 bases between the germline ends. Germline V lookup: CDR1 SGHAT, CDR2 FQNNGV. The CDR3 sequence is CASSLRPLYTQYF. The CDR3 DNA is TGTGCCAGCAGCTTAAGGCCGTTGTATACGCAGTATTTT.

The chain uses TRBV16 and TRBJ1-1; TRBD1 matches 8 bases. The germline CDR1 and CDR2 sequences are KGHSY and FQNENV. The length of the CDR3 is 13 residues. V trimming: 2 bases; J trimming: 4 bases; junction bases outside the gene matches: 0. The CDR3 DNA reads TGTGCCAGCAGCCAAGACAGGGGCACTGAAGCTTTCTTT. Protein sequence: CASSQDRGTEAFF.

The genes are TRBV18 and TRBJ2-3; 9 bases map to TRBD1. Germline V gives CDR1 KGHSH, CDR2 LQKENI. V shed 2 bases and J 3 bases; nucleotides not matched to a gene: 6. The CDR3 loop spans 16 amino acids. As DNA, the CDR3 is TGTGCCAGCTCACCAATGGGGACAGGGAGGACAGATACGCAGTATTTT. Protein sequence: CASSPMGTGRTDTQYF.

The chain carries TRBV29-1 and TRBJ1-1; D is perhaps TRBD1 (5 bases). V was cut by 5 bases and J by 3 bases, with 10 bases left in between. Germline loops: CDR1 SQVTM, CDR2 ANQGSEA. This CDR3 contains 12 residues. The CDR3 DNA sequence: TGCAGCGTTAGTCGGGGGTACACTGAAGCTTTCTTT. It encodes CSVSRGYTEAFF.

Details on this clone: Other DNA sequences in the sample encode the same CDR3. The V gene is TRBV5-1, the J gene TRBJ1-1; D might be TRBD1 (5 bases). The CDR3 loop spans 14 amino acids. Deletions cut 4 bases from V and 4 bases from J, with 14 bases between. CDR1 is SGHRS, CDR2 YFSETQ, per germline. In DNA, the CDR3 is TGCGCCAGCAGCCCGCGGGGGGAGGGCACTGAAGCTTTCTTT. It encodes CASSPRGEGTEAFF.

This chain links TRBV7-9 with TRBJ2-7, with D perhaps matching TRBD2 (6 bases). Germline CDR1 reads SEHNR; CDR2 reads FQNEAQ (reference sequence). The CDR3 length is 15 residues. V lost 3 bases, J lost 2 bases, and 14 bases lay in between. The CDR3 region is CASSFRDSGPYEQYF. The CDR3 coding sequence is TGTGCCAGCAGCTTCCGGGACTCCGGACCCTACGAGCAGTACTTC.

The V and J genes are TRBV4-1 and TRBJ1-6; 7 nucleotides agree with TRBD1. This CDR3 is built from 17 residues. Germline V gene data show CDR1 as MGHRA and CDR2 as YSYEKL. The ends lost 2 bases at V and 1 base at J; junction bases unmatched: 5. CDR3 protein: CASSQLDRVSYNSPLHF. The DNA for the CDR3 is TGCGCCAGCAGCCAACTTGACAGGGTATCCTATAATTCACCCCTCCACTTT.

The chain joins TRBV28 to TRBJ1-2; D perhaps matches TRBD1 (6 bases). The germline CDR1 and CDR2 sequences are MDHEN and SYDVKM. The CDR3 consists of 14 residues. Trimming cost V 1 base and J 8 bases, with 14 bases left between them. DNA of the CDR3: TGTGCCAGCAGTTTATACTCGGGGGCGGGAGGCTACACCTTC. The encoded protein is CASSLYSGAGGYTF.

V is TRBV9 and J is TRBJ2-1, with 7 bases matching TRBD1. The CDR3 has 15 amino acids. Germline V CDR1 and CDR2: SGDLS, YYNGEE. Germline trimming cut 3 bases from V and 10 bases from J; bases unmatched to any gene: 13. In DNA, the CDR3 is TGTGCCAGCAGCGCGGGTAGACAGGGCGTCTCGGAGCAGTTCTTC. Translating it yields CASSAGRQGVSEQFF.